This TCR beta chain was captured in a study of T cell responses to AZD1222 COVID-19 vaccine. Assay used: immunoSEQ multiplex PCR; TCRdb lists only in-frame clones, some missing. The sample has about 150,000 clones; more than 85% are singletons. CDR1 SEHNR and CDR2 FQNEAQ come from the germline V gene (reference sequence). This CDR3 contains 15 residues. The V gene end was trimmed by 5 bases and the J gene end by 3 bases; junction bases not matched to a gene: 7. As regards this clone: The antigen remains unidentified.

Findings of the study overall: Sampling captured repertoires only after the peak T cell response. Spike was spanned by vaccine-associated CD4 TCRs, with dominance at 160-218 and 743-854. Of the AZD1222 recipients, only 5 to 7 were seropositive at baseline. White British ancestry dominated among donors, who included more females, and clonal diversity was possibly underestimated.

The clonotype comes from an adult who had recovered from COVID-19. This sequence joins TRBV7-9 and TRBJ1-1; 9 bases map to TRBD1. The starting material was peripheral blood, obtained after recovery from COVID-19. CDR3 in amino acids: CASSATGGSYTEAFF. CDR3 sequence (DNA): TGTGCCAGCAGCGCCACAGGGGGCAGTTACACTGAAGCTTTCTTT.